The 29 T cell receptor beta chains below all came from one sample that was sequenced in a study of T cells in tumors after PD-1 blockade. Profiling relied on immunoSEQ multiplex PCR, and the TCRdb table lists in-frame clones only, not all of them. Among under 75,000 clones listed, about 74% were seen once. The sample in question was PBMCs, obtained after anti-PD-1 treatment. The receptor set was obtained from a human donor with basal cell carcinoma.

The J gene is TRBJ1-4, the V gene TRBV6-4; D is perhaps TRBD1 (5 bases). Germline V lookup: CDR1 MRHNA, CDR2 SNTAGT. V was pared by 3 bases and J by 4 bases, with 12 bases between. This CDR3 has 15 amino acids. The CDR3 sequence: CASSESGGFNEKLFF. The CDR3 DNA is TGTGCCAGCAGTGAGAGCGGGGGGTTTAATGAAAAACTGTTTTTT.

This chain links TRBV5-1 with TRBJ2-7; the D is unclear. This CDR3 region has 14 residues. In germline, CDR1 is SGHRS, CDR2 YFSETQ. V was cut by 0 bases and J by 3 bases, with 10 bases left in between. CDR3 sequence reads: CASSLDSKSYEQYF. As DNA, the CDR3 is TGCGCCAGCAGCTTGGATTCCAAGAGCTACGAGCAGTACTTC.

This chain links TRBV2 with TRBJ2-5; 12 bases line up with TRBD1. V was clipped by 4 bases and J by 2 bases; unmatched bases: 2. CDR1 SNHLY and CDR2 FYNNEI come from the germline V gene. CDR3 length equals 15 residues. The DNA of the CDR3 is TGTGCCAGCAGTGGGGACAGGGGGCCGCAAGAGACCCAGTACTTC. This encodes CASSGDRGPQETQYF.

The V gene is TRBV21-1, the J gene TRBJ2-3; the D call of TRBD2 is as the table states it, not checked on the DNA. TRBV21-1 is marked as a pseudogene. There are 20 residues in the CDR3. DNA of the CDR3: TGTGCCAGCAGCCTTGAGGAAAAGCGGGGGTGCCCCTCTAGCACAGATACGCAGTATTTT. Translated, it gives CASSLEEKRGCPSSTDTQYF.

The V call is TRBV6-5, the J call TRBJ2-3, with TRBD2 matching over 8 bases. Germline loops: CDR1 MNHEY, CDR2 SVGAGI. The CDR3 sequence is 15 residues long. V lost 6 bases and J lost 3; bases outside the gene matches: 8. CDR3 DNA: TGTGCCAGCAGCTCCTCAAGCGGGGGAACAGATACGCAGTATTTT. Residues: CASSSSSGGTDTQYF.

This rearrangement joins TRBV28 to TRBJ2-3, with D perhaps TRBD2 (5 bases). The CDR3 totals 13 residues. Germline V gives CDR1 MDHEN, CDR2 SYDVKM. Trimming left V 5 bases short and J 5 bases short, with 11 bases between. The CDR3 sequence: CASSEGPGDTQYF. CDR3 bases: TGTGCCAGCAGTGAGGGCCCTGGAGATACGCAGTATTTT.

This clone was seen just once. The rearrangement uses TRBV5-5 and TRBJ1-3; 7 nucleotides match TRBD1. Trimming cost V 0 bases and J 4 bases; bases outside gene matches: 1. There are 14 residues in the CDR3. Germline values: CDR1 SGHKS, CDR2 YYEKEE (reference sequence). For the CDR3, the DNA is TGTGCCAGCAGCTTGGCAGGGGGAGGAAACACCATATATTTT. It encodes CASSLAGGGNTIYF.

This clone qualifies as medium-sized (0.01 to 0.1%). This chain connects TRBV14 to TRBJ1-2; D unresolved. The germline V gene has CDR1 SGHDN and CDR2 FVKESK. The V end lost 2 bases, the J end lost 6 bases, and 10 bases lay between the germline ends. The CDR3 consists of 13 residues. The CDR3 loop reads CASSQISMNGYTF. CDR3 bases: TGTGCCAGCAGCCAAATTAGCATGAATGGCTACACCTTC.

The rearrangement uses TRBV6-1 and TRBJ1-3; the match to TRBD1 covers 9 bases. CDR3 length: 16 residues. The J segment lost 3 bases and the V segment lost 4 bases, leaving 7 bases of the junction unmatched. Germline-derived CDR1 and CDR2 are MNHNS and SASEGT. Here the CDR3 reads CASSVGGQGGGNTIYF. The CDR3 nucleotides are TGTGCCAGCAGTGTGGGGGGACAGGGTGGTGGAAACACCATATATTTT.

This sequence joins TRBV4-1 and TRBJ1-2; D may be TRBD1 (6 bases). The germline V and J ends were trimmed by 4 bases and 4 bases, with 10 bases remaining between them. Looked up from germline, CDR1 is MGHRA and CDR2 is YSYEKL. The CDR3 has 13 residues. In nucleotides, the CDR3 is TGCGCCAGCAGCCCCGGACAGCTCTATGGCTACACCTTC. Translated: CASSPGQLYGYTF.

The J gene is TRBJ1-4, the V gene TRBV19; unclear D gene. The germline gives CDR1 LNHDA, CDR2 SQIVND (reference sequence). The V and J ends lost 5 bases and 0 bases respectively, with 16 bases between them. This CDR3 region has 17 residues. The CDR3 nucleotides are TGTGCCAGTAGTCCCCGATCGGACGGCCCAACTAATGAAAAACTGTTTTTT. This translates into CASSPRSDGPTNEKLFF.

In DNA, the CDR3 is TGCGCCAGCAGCTTGGTGAGGGCCACCTACAATGAGCAGTTCTTC. Amino acid sequence: CASSLVRATYNEQFF. The J gene is TRBJ2-1, the V gene TRBV5-1, with D possibly TRBD2 on 5 matching bases. CDR1 SGHRS and CDR2 YFSETQ come from the germline V gene. The CDR3 runs 15 residues. Deletions cut 0 bases from V and 2 bases from J, with 9 bases between.

The chain combines TRBV18 with TRBJ1-4, with TRBD1 matching over 9 bases. CDR1 and CDR2 from the germline V gene are KGHSH and LQKENI. CDR3 length: 16 amino acids. The V segment lost 4 bases and the J segment 8 bases; nucleotides outside the gene matches: 11. The CDR3 loop reads CASSRPQGAPWEKLFF. The CDR3 DNA reads as TGTGCCAGCTCACGTCCACAGGGGGCGCCTTGGGAAAAACTGTTTTTT.

V gene TRBV6-5 combines with J gene TRBJ2-4, with 9 bases identical to TRBD1. The ends lost 6 bases at V and 3 bases at J; junction bases unmatched: 6. The CDR3 extends over 15 amino acids. The germline CDR1 and CDR2 sequences are MNHEY and SVGAGI. The CDR3 DNA follows: TGTGCCAGCAGAGGACAGGGGTTGGGCAAAAACATTCAGTACTTC. As protein: CASRGQGLGKNIQYF.

J is TRBJ1-6 and V is TRBV7-9; D unresolved. V was pared by 1 base and J by 7 bases, with 17 bases between. The V gene's germline CDR1 is SEHNR and CDR2 FQNEAQ (reference sequence). The CDR3 contains 17 residues. CDR3 protein: CASSLVLGRPGNSPLHF. CDR3 DNA sequence: TGTGCCAGCAGCTTAGTTTTGGGTCGACCTGGGAATTCACCCCTCCACTTT.

This clone was observed a single time. The rearrangement joins TRBV19 to TRBJ1-5; no clear D gene. With 3 bases removed from V and 0 bases from J, the gap between germline ends came to 9 bases. This CDR3 region has 15 residues. From germline, CDR1 is LNHDA and CDR2 SQIVND (reference sequence). CDR3 bases: TGTGCCAGTAGTATGCAGCCTCGTAGCAATCAGCCCCAGCATTTT. Translated, it gives CASSMQPRSNQPQHF.

Remarks on this clone: An end of the junction does not agree with germline; a read error may underlie this. The rearrangement joins TRBV7-2 to TRBJ2-6, with 11 bases that match TRBD2. The CDR3 contains 17 residues. Germline V gene data show CDR1 as SGHTA and CDR2 as FQGNSA. The CDR3 protein is CASSIAGGRSGANVLTF. DNA of the CDR3: TGTGCCAGCAGCATAGCGGGGGGGCGGTCTGGGGCCAACGTCCTGACTTTC.

The chain uses TRBV5-8 and TRBJ2-6; D is unclear. The CDR3 runs to 15 residues. CDR1 is SGHTS, CDR2 YDEGEE, per germline. Trimming took off 4 bases at V and 0 bases at J, with 8 bases between the two ends. The CDR3: CASSPRYSGANVLTF. CDR3 sequence (DNA): TGTGCCAGCAGCCCGAGGTACTCTGGGGCCAACGTCCTGACTTTC.

The chain employs TRBV19 and TRBJ2-3, with 12 bases that match TRBD2. This CDR3 contains 16 residues. Trimming removed 6 bases from V and 3 bases from J; junction bases left unmatched: 7. From germline, CDR1 is LNHDA and CDR2 SQIVND (reference sequence). DNA for the CDR3: TGTGCCAGTAGGACCCTAGCGGGGGGGCCAACAGATACGCAGTATTTT. It translates to CASRTLAGGPTDTQYF.

The V call is TRBV5-1, the J call TRBJ2-7; D may be TRBD1 (6 bases). Trimming removed 4 bases from V and 2 bases from J, with 13 bases in between. The germline V gene encodes CDR1 SGHRS and CDR2 YFSETQ. This CDR3 spans 14 amino acids. This CDR3 reads CASSPWDTTYEQYF. CDR3 coding DNA: TGCGCCAGCAGCCCGTGGGACACGACCTACGAGCAGTACTTC.

The CDR3 region has the DNA TGTGCCAGTAGTATAGTTGACAGGGTCGAAGCTTTCTTT. Its protein is CASSIVDRVEAFF. V usage is TRBV19 and J usage is TRBJ1-1, with 7 bases lining up with TRBD1. Germline V CDR1 and CDR2: LNHDA, SQIVND (reference sequence). This CDR3 region has 13 residues. V shed 1 base, J shed 8 bases, and the junction held 4 bases outside the gene matches.

The chain uses TRBV5-1 and TRBJ1-4; no clear D. V lost 4 bases to trimming and J lost 0 bases, with 10 bases between them. Germline V gives CDR1 SGHRS, CDR2 YFSETQ. The CDR3 runs 15 residues. CDR3 in amino acids: CASSRREATNEKLFF. CDR3 nucleotides: TGCGCCAGCAGCCGGCGGGAAGCAACTAATGAAAAACTGTTTTTT.

J is TRBJ1-6 and V is TRBV6-5; D not resolved. CDR1 is MNHEY, CDR2 SVGAGI, per germline. The ends were cut back, 4 bases at V and 8 bases at J, with 15 bases in the middle. The length of the CDR3 is 15 residues. The CDR3 is CASSSLSPADSPLHF. The CDR3 nucleotides read TGTGCCAGCAGTTCCCTTAGTCCGGCGGATTCACCCCTCCACTTT.

DNA for the CDR3: TGCGCCAGCAGCCAGTGGAAGGGGGCTCGAACCGGGGAGCTGTTTTTT. Translation: CASSQWKGARTGELFF. The chain has TRBV4-1 and TRBJ2-2; TRBD1 aligns across 7 bases. Germline V gene lookup returns CDR1 MGHRA and CDR2 YSYEKL. The CDR3 loop spans 16 amino acids. V shed 3 bases, J shed 5 bases, and the junction held 9 bases outside the gene matches.

The chain recombines TRBV7-2 with TRBJ1-1; D is undetermined. This CDR3 region has 15 residues. Trimming took 6 bases from V and 5 from J, leaving 19 bases between them. The germline V gene encodes CDR1 SGHTA and CDR2 FQGNSA. In DNA, the CDR3 is TGTGCCAGCAGTAGCTTGATTGTCGGAGGTACTGAAGCTTTCTTT. Translating it yields CASSSLIVGGTEAFF.

The V call is TRBV30, the J call TRBJ2-7; no clear D. The V gene lost 3 bases and the J gene lost 2 bases, with 11 bases spanning the gap. CDR3 size: 13 residues. CDR1 is GTSNPN, CDR2 SVGIG, per germline (reference sequence). The CDR3 sequence is CAWSKKLPYEQYF. As DNA, the CDR3 is TGTGCCTGGAGCAAGAAGTTACCCTACGAGCAGTACTTC.

The chain uses TRBV5-1 and TRBJ2-1, with no clear D. CDR1 is SGHRS, CDR2 YFSETQ, per germline. The CDR3 loop spans 14 amino acids. Trimming took 0 bases from V and 1 from J, leaving 5 bases between them. The CDR3 nucleotides read TGCGCCAGCAGCTTGGCTCCATCCTACAATGAGCAGTTCTTC. It specifies CASSLAPSYNEQFF. Full variable domain (rest looked up from reference TRBV5-1 and TRBJ2-1): KAGVTQTPRYLIKTRGQQVTLSCSPISGHRSVSWYQQTPGQGLQFLFEYFSETQRNKGNFPGRFSGRQFSNSRSEMNVSTLELGDSALYLCASSLAPSYNEQFFGPGTRLTVL.

This clone has only a few counts. The chain couples TRBV7-9 to TRBJ2-7; 11 positions agree with TRBD2. The germline CDR1 and CDR2 sequences are SEHNR and FQNEAQ (reference sequence). Trimming removed 7 bases from V and 4 bases from J; junction bases left unmatched: 6. The CDR3 totals 14 residues. The CDR3 spells CASTHSGGAYEQYF. The CDR3 DNA is TGTGCCAGCACCCATAGCGGGGGGGCGTACGAGCAGTACTTC.

V and J are TRBV7-2 and TRBJ2-5; 9 bases match TRBD2. CDR3 size: 15 residues. In germline, CDR1 is SGHTA, CDR2 FQGNSA. Germline trimming cut 7 bases from V and 5 bases from J; bases unmatched to any gene: 11. The CDR3 DNA is TGTGCCAGCACCGCCGGCGGGAGGGCCGTCGAGACCCAGTACTTC. Its protein is CASTAGGRAVETQYF.